These 6 T cell receptor beta chains came from one sample sequenced in a study of blood T cells in healthy people across ages. A second PCR, run for roughly 7 to 11 cycles, used a sample-barcoded 5' primer plus a J-beta primer mix. TCRdb passed the 5' RACE reads through MiXCR, listing each CDR3 protein once. The sample contains some 750,000 distinct CDR3 sequences, approximately 22% of which appear only once. The material sequenced was blood. All receptors derive from a man between 65 and 85 years old in good health.

This chain connects TRBV7-2 to TRBJ2-3; D is possibly TRBD2 (5 bases). The CDR3 contains 15 residues. CDR1 is SGHTA, CDR2 FQGNSA, per germline. Deletions cut 7 bases from V and 2 bases from J, with 16 bases between. The CDR3 sequence is CASNWCGSYTDTQYF. CDR3 DNA: TGTGCCAGCAACTGGTGTGGGAGTTACACAGATACGCAGTATTTT. Filled out from reference TRBV7-2 and TRBJ2-3, the complete variable domain reads GAGVSQSPSNKVTEKGKDVELRCDPISGHTALYWYRQSLGQGLEFLIYFQGNSAPDKSGLPSDRFSAERTGGSVSTLTIQRTQQEDSAVYLCASNWCGSYTDTQYFGPGTRLTVL.

J is TRBJ2-7 and V is TRBV7-8, with 8 bases identical to TRBD2. The junction had 9 bases not matched to a gene; V was cut back by 4 bases and J by 4 bases. The length of the CDR3 is 15 residues. CDR1 and CDR2 from the germline V gene are SGHVS and FQNEAQ. CDR3 DNA sequence: TGTGCCAGCAGCTCGGGGAAGGTAGCGGGGTACGAGCAGTACTTC. Translation: CASSSGKVAGYEQYF. Full variable domain (outside the CDR3, taken from reference TRBV7-8 and TRBJ2-7): GAGVSQSPRYKVAKRGQDVALRCDPISGHVSLFWYQQALGQGPEFLTYFQNEAQLDKSGLPSDRFFAERPEGSVSTLKIQRTQQEDSAVYLCASSSGKVAGYEQYFGPGTRLTVT.

This clonotype was detected a few times. V is TRBV11-2 and J is TRBJ2-2; D not resolved. The CDR3 runs 14 residues. Per the germline V gene, CDR1 is SGHAT and CDR2 is FQNNGV. V lost 1 base to trimming and J lost 7 bases, with 10 bases between them. For the CDR3, the DNA is TGTGCCAGCAGCTTAGGCCGGACGAGCGGGGAGCTGTTTTTT. Protein sequence: CASSLGRTSGELFF.

This clonotype was counted between two and nine times. The V call is TRBV20-1, the J call TRBJ2-1, with 8 bases fitting TRBD2. This CDR3 region has 16 residues. The germline gives CDR1 DFQATT, CDR2 SNEGSKA (reference sequence). J gave up 5 bases and V 4 bases, and 13 bases lay outside the gene matches. Here the CDR3 reads CSATTGAGVLDNEQFF. CDR3 nucleotides: TGCAGTGCTACTACAGGAGCGGGAGTTCTGGACAATGAGCAGTTCTTC.

The CDR3: CASSEVVNTEAFF. The CDR3 region has the DNA TGTGCCAGCAGTGAAGTGGTGAACACTGAAGCTTTCTTT. The chain combines TRBV6-1 with TRBJ1-1; D is unresolved. CDR3 length: 13 residues. CDR1 MNHNS and CDR2 SASEGT come from the germline V gene. V was cut by 1 base and J by 0 bases, with 3 bases left in between.

This clonotype was counted between two and nine times. The genes are TRBV6-1 and TRBJ1-6, with D possibly TRBD1 on 6 matching bases. This CDR3 contains 19 residues. Trimming shortened V by 1 base and J by 5 bases, and 21 bases separated the two germline ends. Per germline, CDR1 MNHNS and CDR2 SASEGT. The CDR3, as DNA: TGTGCCAGCAGTGAAGTGTTTTCTACGGGGGGCGTAGATAATTCACCCCTCCACTTT. This sequence encodes CASSEVFSTGGVDNSPLHF.